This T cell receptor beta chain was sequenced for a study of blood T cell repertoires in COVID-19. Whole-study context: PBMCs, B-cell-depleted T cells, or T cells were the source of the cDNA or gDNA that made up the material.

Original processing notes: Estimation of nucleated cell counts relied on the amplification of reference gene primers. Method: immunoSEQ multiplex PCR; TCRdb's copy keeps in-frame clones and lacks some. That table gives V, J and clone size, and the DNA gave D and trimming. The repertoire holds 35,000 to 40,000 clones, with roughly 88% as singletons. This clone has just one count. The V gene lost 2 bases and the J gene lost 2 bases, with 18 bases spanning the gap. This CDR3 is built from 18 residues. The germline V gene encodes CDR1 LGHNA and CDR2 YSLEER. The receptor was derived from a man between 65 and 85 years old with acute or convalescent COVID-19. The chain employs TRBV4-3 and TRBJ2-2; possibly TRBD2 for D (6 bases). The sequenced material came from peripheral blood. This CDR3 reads CASSQNPLGRTNTGELFF. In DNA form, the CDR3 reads TGCGCCAGCAGCCAAAATCCCCTGGGGAGGACCAACACCGGGGAGCTGTTTTTT.